The clone carrying this TCR beta chain was observed a few times. The CDR3 has 15 amino acids. Trimming took 6 bases from V and 6 from J; bases not matched to a gene: 7. Germline CDR1 is MRHNA and CDR2 is SNTAGT. These data come from a study of blood T cell repertoires in COVID-19. Turning to the study itself: The samples span acute and convalescent COVID-19 from the United States, Italy and Spain.

In the study's own analysis: Quantification of nucleated cells was approximated via reference gene primer amplification. Profiling relied on immunoSEQ multiplex PCR, and the TCRdb table lists in-frame clones only, not all of them. The V and J calls and clone size are taken from that table; D and trimming were inferred from the DNA. The sample shows about 130,000 clones, about 86% of them seen only once. The sequence was collected from a woman aged 45-65 years who had recovered from COVID-19. The sequencing sample was made of peripheral blood. The chain links TRBV6-4 to TRBJ2-2; TRBD2 agrees at 10 bases. The CDR3, as DNA: TGTGCCAGCAGCCTTCTAGCGGGAGTAGCCGGGGAGCTGTTTTTT. Amino acids: CASSLLAGVAGELFF.